This T cell receptor beta chain was observed in a study of OX40 agonist ivuxolimab in advanced cancers. Sequenced by immunoSEQ multiplex PCR; TCRdb stores in-frame clones only, minus some. This table holds about 42,000 clones, about 81% found once. V gave up 7 bases and J gave up 5 bases, with 16 bases separating them. The CDR3 has 14 amino acids. Per the germline V gene, CDR1 is LGHNT and CDR2 is FRNRAP. The chain links TRBV12-5 to TRBJ2-3, with TRBD1 as a possible D gene (6 bases). The sequence was collected from an adult with an advanced solid tumor such as melanoma, head and neck, liver or kidney cancer. The material sequenced was CD4+ or CD8+ T cells sorted from blood, taken in a trial of the OX40 agonist ivuxolimab. This CDR3 reads CASALSGGGDTQYF. The CDR3 region has the DNA TGTGCTAGTGCCCTTTCTGGGGGCGGAGATACGCAGTATTTT.